Each of the 18 T cell receptor beta chains below was sequenced from the same sample in a study of radiotherapy plus CTLA-4 blockade in lung cancer. Profiled with immunoSEQ multiplex PCR; TCRdb holds only in-frame clones, not every one. The sample consists of about 98,000 clones, approximately 78% of them appearing once. This specimen was peripheral blood, taken from a patient treated with radiotherapy plus ipilimumab. These receptors came from a human donor with non-small cell lung cancer who had a partial response to radiotherapy plus ipilimumab.

The chain links TRBV10-3 to TRBJ2-5; 10 bases fit TRBD1. The CDR3 extends over 14 amino acids. CDR1 and CDR2 from the germline V gene are ENHRY and SYGVKD. The trim removed 6 bases at V and 5 bases at J, leaving 6 bases unmatched. In DNA, the CDR3 is TGTGCCATCAGGGGGGACAGGGGCAGGGAGACCCAGTACTTC. As protein: CAIRGDRGRETQYF.

This chain links TRBV30 with TRBJ2-1; tentatively, D is TRBD2 (6 bases). V shed 1 base and J shed 10 bases, with 11 bases lying between them. Germline assignment: CDR1 GTSNPN and CDR2 SVGIG (reference sequence). The CDR3 consists of 12 residues. The CDR3 region is CAWSAGVPEQFF. CDR3 DNA: TGTGCCTGGAGTGCGGGGGTCCCCGAGCAGTTCTTC.

The rearrangement joins TRBV18 to TRBJ2-6; TRBD1 aligns across 12 bases. Germline V gene lookup returns CDR1 KGHSH and CDR2 LQKENI. V lost 3 bases, J lost 2 bases, and 2 bases stayed unmatched. CDR3 length: 17 amino acids. In DNA form, the CDR3 reads TGTGCCAGCTCACCTGGGACAGGGGGCCCTGGGGCCAACGTCCTGACTTTC. Protein: CASSPGTGGPGANVLTF.

The V call is TRBV6-5, the J call TRBJ1-5, with TRBD1 matching over 8 bases. The CDR3 spans 14 residues. CDR1 and CDR2 from the germline V gene are MNHEY and SVGAGI. J gave up 11 bases and V 6 bases, and 12 bases lay outside the gene matches. The CDR3 bases are TGTGCCAGCAGGATGCCAGGGGGCTCGGGGACCCAGCATTTT. Amino acids: CASRMPGGSGTQHF.

The V call is TRBV7-9, the J call TRBJ1-2; a weak D match, TRBD1 (5 bases). Trimming left V 5 bases short and J 0 bases short, with 16 bases between. The germline V gene has CDR1 SEHNR and CDR2 FQNEAQ (reference sequence). This CDR3 has 16 residues. CDR3 protein: CASSGASGSTNYGYTF. The CDR3 DNA sequence: TGTGCCAGCAGCGGGGCCTCAGGATCAACTAACTATGGCTACACCTTC.

The V gene is TRBV19, the J gene TRBJ1-2; D remains ambiguous. CDR1 is LNHDA, CDR2 SQIVND, per germline (reference sequence). The CDR3 spans 14 residues. V lost 5 bases and J lost 0, with 10 bases in between. CDR3 sequence: CASSLRLTNYGYTF. The CDR3, as DNA: TGTGCCAGTAGTCTTAGACTTACTAACTATGGCTACACCTTC. Looking up the rest from reference TRBV19 and TRBJ1-2 gives the full variable domain: DGGITQSPKYLFRKEGQNVTLSCEQNLNHDAMYWYRQDPGQGLRLIYYSQIVNDFQKGDIAEGYSVSREKKESFPLTVTSAQKNPTAFYLCASSLRLTNYGYTFGSGTRLTVV.

This clone occurred a few times. V usage is TRBV30 and J usage is TRBJ2-2; maybe TRBD2 (6 bases). From germline, CDR1 is GTSNPN and CDR2 SVGIG (reference sequence). This CDR3 is built from 16 residues. Trimming removed 8 bases from V and 1 base from J, with 20 bases in between. Here the CDR3 reads CARTVFGGVNTGELFF. The DNA for the CDR3 is TGTGCCCGGACCGTATTCGGCGGGGTGAACACCGGGGAGCTGTTTTTT.

V gene TRBV5-8 combines with J gene TRBJ2-5; D unclear. Per the germline V gene, CDR1 is SGHTS and CDR2 is YDEGEE. There are 14 residues in the CDR3. V was clipped by 1 base and J by 1 base, with 8 bases between them. CDR3 loop: CASSLYGVQETQYF. CDR3 coding DNA: TGTGCCAGCAGCTTGTATGGAGTCCAAGAGACCCAGTACTTC.

This sequence joins TRBV7-9 and TRBJ2-2; D is possibly TRBD1 (5 bases). Trimming removed 5 bases from V and 1 base from J, with 11 bases in between. The length of the CDR3 is 15 residues. Per germline, CDR1 SEHNR and CDR2 FQNEAQ (reference sequence). The DNA of the CDR3 is TGTGCCAGCAGCCACAGGCTAGGGAACACCGGGGAGCTGTTTTTT. Its protein product is CASSHRLGNTGELFF. The full variable domain, in which reference TRBV7-9 and TRBJ2-2 provide the parts outside the CDR3, is DTGVSQNPRHKITKRGQNVTFRCDPISEHNRLYWYRQTLGQGPEFLTYFQNEAQLEKSRLLSDRFSAERPKGSFSTLEIQRTEQGDSAMYLCASSHRLGNTGELFFGEGSRLTVL.

The chain links TRBV6-1 to TRBJ1-1; 8 bases map to TRBD1. The V segment lost 5 bases and the J segment 4 bases; nucleotides outside the gene matches: 9. The CDR3 contains 15 residues. The germline CDR1 and CDR2 sequences are MNHNS and SASEGT. The CDR3 is CASSSGQGGGTEAFF. CDR3 bases: TGTGCCAGCAGTAGTGGACAGGGCGGGGGCACTGAAGCTTTCTTT.

The chain has TRBV29-1 and TRBJ1-2; D is ambiguous. Between the trimmed V and J ends, which lost 4 bases and 2 bases, there was a span of 11 bases. CDR3 length: 13 residues. Germline-derived CDR1 and CDR2 are SQVTM and ANQGSEA. CDR3 region: CSVGSRRNYGYTF. CDR3 sequence (DNA): TGCAGCGTTGGATCGAGGCGGAACTATGGCTACACCTTC.

This clone was picked up a small number of times. The J gene is TRBJ2-3, the V gene TRBV28; TRBD2 aligns across 9 bases. The germline V gene encodes CDR1 MDHEN and CDR2 SYDVKM. CDR3 size: 15 residues. V gave up 2 bases and J gave up 4 bases; unmatched junction bases: 4. CDR3 DNA: TGTGCCAGCAGTTTAGGGCGGGAGGGCCCAGATACGCAGTATTTT. Its translation: CASSLGREGPDTQYF.

V gene TRBV16 combines with J gene TRBJ1-2; D not resolved. The CDR3 sequence is 15 residues long. The germline V gene encodes CDR1 KGHSY and CDR2 FQNENV. Trimming pared 2 bases from V and 1 base from J, leaving 11 bases between. CDR3 DNA sequence: TGTGCCAGCAGCCAAACGGCAGACAATAACTATGGCTACACCTTC. Its translation: CASSQTADNNYGYTF.

The rearrangement links TRBV4-1 to TRBJ2-3; D is unresolved. V was pared by 3 bases and J by 0 bases, with 16 bases between. Germline assignment: CDR1 MGHRA and CDR2 YSYEKL. The CDR3 contains 17 residues. Here the CDR3 DNA reads TGCGCCAGCAGCCACGTAGACATGGGCCTTAGCACAGATACGCAGTATTTT. Protein: CASSHVDMGLSTDTQYF.

V and J are TRBV30 and TRBJ2-7; a possible D gene is TRBD2 (6 bases). CDR3 length: 13 amino acids. V was pared by 5 bases and J by 4 bases, with 15 bases between. Germline CDR1 reads GTSNPN; CDR2 reads SVGIG (reference sequence). Written as DNA, the CDR3 is TGTGCCTGGGCCGGCGGGGTGGGATACGAGCAGTACTTC. It is translated as CAWAGGVGYEQYF. The whole variable domain, filled in from reference TRBV30 and TRBJ2-7, reads SQTIHQWPATLVQPVGSPLSLECTVEGTSNPNLYWYRQAAGRGLQLLFYSVGIGQISSEVPQNLSASRPQDRQFILSSKKLLLSDSGFYLCAWAGGVGYEQYFGPGTRLTVT.

This clone was picked up one time. J is TRBJ1-4 and V is TRBV6-5; D is ambiguous. V lost 0 bases and J lost 15, with 14 bases in between. Germline values: CDR1 MNHEY, CDR2 SVGAGI. The length of the CDR3 is 13 residues. CDR3 sequence reads: CASSYSLEGVLFF. As DNA, the CDR3 is TGTGCCAGCAGTTACTCGTTAGAGGGAGTTTTGTTTTTT.

The chain employs TRBV30 and TRBJ2-7, with 10 bases aligning to TRBD2. V gave up 2 bases and J gave up 5 bases; unmatched junction bases: 9. This CDR3 region has 15 residues. Germline assignment: CDR1 GTSNPN and CDR2 SVGIG (reference sequence). CDR3 nucleotide sequence: TGTGCCTGGAGTTTCAATAGCGGGAGGTTCGACGAGCAGTACTTC. Its protein is CAWSFNSGRFDEQYF.

V gene TRBV7-2 combines with J gene TRBJ1-5; a possible D gene is TRBD1 (6 bases). Between the trimmed V and J ends, which lost 6 bases and 7 bases, there was a span of 19 bases. In germline, CDR1 is SGHTA, CDR2 FQGNSA. The CDR3 spans 15 residues. CDR3: CASSLRKQGGQPQHF. The CDR3 DNA reads TGTGCCAGCAGTTTGCGGAAACAGGGAGGGCAGCCCCAGCATTTT.